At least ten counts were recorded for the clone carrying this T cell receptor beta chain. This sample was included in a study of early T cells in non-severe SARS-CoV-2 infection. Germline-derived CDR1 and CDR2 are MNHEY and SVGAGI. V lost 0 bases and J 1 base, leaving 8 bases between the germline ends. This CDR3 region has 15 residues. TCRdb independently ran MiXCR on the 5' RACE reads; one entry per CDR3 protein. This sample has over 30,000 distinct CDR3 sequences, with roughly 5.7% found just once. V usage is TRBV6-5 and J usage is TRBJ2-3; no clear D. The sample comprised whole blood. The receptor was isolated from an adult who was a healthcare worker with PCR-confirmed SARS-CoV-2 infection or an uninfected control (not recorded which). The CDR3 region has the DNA TGTGCCAGCAGTTACTCAGGGTTGCGCACAGATACGCAGTATTTT. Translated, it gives CASSYSGLRTDTQYF.